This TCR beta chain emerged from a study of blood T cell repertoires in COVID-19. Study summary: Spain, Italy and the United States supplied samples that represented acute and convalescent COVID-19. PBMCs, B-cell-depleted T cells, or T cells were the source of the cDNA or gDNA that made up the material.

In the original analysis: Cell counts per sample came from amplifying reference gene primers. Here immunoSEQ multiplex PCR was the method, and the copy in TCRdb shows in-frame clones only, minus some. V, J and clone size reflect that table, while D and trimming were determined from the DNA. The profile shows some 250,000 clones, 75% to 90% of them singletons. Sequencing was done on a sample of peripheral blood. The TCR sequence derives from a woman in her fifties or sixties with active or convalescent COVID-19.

CDR3 protein: CASSQGLAGAGQETQYF. The CDR3 DNA sequence: TGTGCCAGCAGCCAGGGACTAGCGGGGGCAGGGCAAGAGACCCAGTACTTC. This chain links TRBV7-9 with TRBJ2-5, with TRBD2 matching 14 bases. This CDR3 has 17 amino acids. The ends lost 5 bases at V and 2 bases at J; junction bases unmatched: 7. The germline V gene has CDR1 SEHNR and CDR2 FQNEAQ (reference sequence).